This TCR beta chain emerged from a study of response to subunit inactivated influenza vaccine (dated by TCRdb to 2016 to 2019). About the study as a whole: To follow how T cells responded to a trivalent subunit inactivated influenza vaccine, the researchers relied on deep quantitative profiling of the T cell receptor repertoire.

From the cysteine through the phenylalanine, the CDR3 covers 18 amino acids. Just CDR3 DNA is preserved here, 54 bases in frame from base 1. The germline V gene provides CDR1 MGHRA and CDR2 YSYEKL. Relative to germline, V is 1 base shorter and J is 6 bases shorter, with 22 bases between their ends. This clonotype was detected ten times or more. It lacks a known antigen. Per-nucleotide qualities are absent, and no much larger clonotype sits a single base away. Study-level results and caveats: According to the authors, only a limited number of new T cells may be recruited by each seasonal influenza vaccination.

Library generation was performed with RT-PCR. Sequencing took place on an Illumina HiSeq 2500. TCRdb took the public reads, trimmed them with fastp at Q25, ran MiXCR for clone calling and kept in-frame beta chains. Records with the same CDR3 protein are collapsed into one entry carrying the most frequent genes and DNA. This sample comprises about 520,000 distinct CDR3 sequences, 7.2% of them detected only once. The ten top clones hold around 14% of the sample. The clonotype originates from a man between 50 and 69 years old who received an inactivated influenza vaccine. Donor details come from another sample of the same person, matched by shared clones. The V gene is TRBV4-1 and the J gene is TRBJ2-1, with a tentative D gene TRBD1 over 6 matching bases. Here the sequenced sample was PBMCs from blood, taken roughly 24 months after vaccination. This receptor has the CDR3 CASSQAIGAGVSINEQFF. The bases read TGCGCCAGCAGCCAAGCCATTGGCGCAGGGGTATCGATCAATGAGCAGTTCTTC.